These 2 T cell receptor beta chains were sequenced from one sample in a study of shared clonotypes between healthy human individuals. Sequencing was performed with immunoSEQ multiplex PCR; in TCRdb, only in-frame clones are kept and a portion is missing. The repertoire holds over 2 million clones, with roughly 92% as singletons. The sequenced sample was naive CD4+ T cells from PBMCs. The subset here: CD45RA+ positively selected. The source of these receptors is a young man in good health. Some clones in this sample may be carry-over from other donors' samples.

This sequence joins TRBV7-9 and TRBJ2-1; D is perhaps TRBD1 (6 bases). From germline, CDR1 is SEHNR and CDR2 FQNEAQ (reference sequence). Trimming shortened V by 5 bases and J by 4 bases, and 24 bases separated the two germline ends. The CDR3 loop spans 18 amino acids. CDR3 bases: TGTGCCAGCAGCCCCGGGATAGGTCAGGGGAGTTCATACAATGAGCAGTTCTTC. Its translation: CASSPGIGQGSSYNEQFF. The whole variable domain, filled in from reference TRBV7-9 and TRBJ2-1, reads DTGVSQNPRHKITKRGQNVTFRCDPISEHNRLYWYRQTLGQGPEFLTYFQNEAQLEKSRLLSDRFSAERPKGSFSTLEIQRTEQGDSAMYLCASSPGIGQGSSYNEQFFGPGTRLTVL.

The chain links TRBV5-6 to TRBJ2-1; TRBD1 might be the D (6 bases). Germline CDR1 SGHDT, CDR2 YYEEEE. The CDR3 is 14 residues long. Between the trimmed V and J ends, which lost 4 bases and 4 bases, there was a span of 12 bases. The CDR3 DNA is TGTGCCAGCAGCGAAAAGACAGGTTACAATGAGCAGTTCTTC. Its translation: CASSEKTGYNEQFF.